The 24 T cell receptor beta chains listed next were all sequenced from one sample in a study of brain T cells in children with intractable seizures (dated by TCRdb to 2020 to 2022). Read against the paper, the sample's time point label means: resected brain tissue, or blood drawn just prior to surgery. Library preparation used the immunoSEQ multiplex PCR assay. Held by TCRdb, this immuneACCESS table contains in-frame sequences only and omits some clones. Under half of the omission traces to an unresolved V gene where checked; the cause of the rest is unknown. The table for this sample lists approximately 40,000 clones; 75% to 95% of them were counted only once. The ten largest clones add up to just under 6.5% of the sample. The sequenced sample was peripheral blood, obtained at surgery. These receptors all come from a girl between 2 and 10 years old with tuberous sclerosis and intractable seizures.

This chain uses TRBV30 with TRBJ2-1; D is perhaps TRBD1 (5 bases). CDR1 GTSNPN and CDR2 SVGIG come from the germline V gene (reference sequence). The CDR3 has 13 residues. V lost 7 bases and J 4 bases, leaving 14 bases between the germline ends. The CDR3 sequence: CAYDSNRYNEQFF. The CDR3, as DNA: TGTGCCTATGACAGTAACCGGTACAATGAGCAGTTCTTC.

V is TRBV7-8 and J is TRBJ1-5; no clear D. V lost 4 bases, J lost 0 bases, and 10 bases lay in between. This CDR3 has 15 amino acids. The germline CDR1 and CDR2 sequences are SGHVS and FQNEAQ. CDR3 coding DNA: TGTGCCAGCAGCTCCTTAAGGGATAGCAATCAGCCCCAGCATTTT. Protein: CASSSLRDSNQPQHF.

J is TRBJ2-5 and V is TRBV27; 7 nucleotides match TRBD1. V gave up 5 bases and J gave up 2 bases; unmatched junction bases: 14. The length of the CDR3 is 17 residues. Germline CDR1 and CDR2: MNHEY and SMNVEV (reference sequence). CDR3 nucleotide sequence: TGTGCCAGCAGTCCCGGGACAGCCTCCTATCTTCAAGAGACCCAGTACTTC. Protein sequence: CASSPGTASYLQETQYF.

The chain carries TRBV6-6 and TRBJ2-6; D is unclear. Germline assignment: CDR1 MNHNY and CDR2 SVGAGI (reference sequence). This CDR3 contains 15 residues. The V gene lost 6 bases and the J gene lost 0 bases, with 9 bases spanning the gap. CDR3 coding DNA: TGTGCCAGCAGCCCGGACCCCTCTGGGGCCAACGTCCTGACTTTC. Residues: CASSPDPSGANVLTF.

The chain carries TRBV10-2 and TRBJ2-1; 8 bases are a match to TRBD2. Unmatched junction bases numbered 5, after V lost 4 bases and J lost 6 bases. Germline CDR1 is WSHSY and CDR2 is SAAADI. The CDR3 is made up of 14 amino acids. CDR3 in amino acids: CASSGISGANEQFF. CDR3 nucleotides: TGCGCCAGCAGTGGGATTAGCGGGGCCAATGAGCAGTTCTTC.

This chain connects TRBV7-9 to TRBJ2-2; 8 nucleotides agree with TRBD2. Germline V gene data show CDR1 as SEHNR and CDR2 as FQNEAQ (reference sequence). CDR3 length: 14 amino acids. J gave up 11 bases and V 4 bases, and 9 bases lay outside the gene matches. The CDR3 protein is CASSYDVAGKELFF. The CDR3 nucleotides read TGTGCCAGCAGCTATGATGTAGCGGGGAAAGAGCTGTTTTTT.

This clone has a handful of counts. The chain joins TRBV4-1 to TRBJ2-1; TRBD2 is a possible D gene (5 bases). V dropped 1 base and J dropped 6 bases, with 13 bases sitting between them. The CDR3 is 15 residues long. Germline-derived CDR1 and CDR2 are MGHRA and YSYEKL. The CDR3 loop is CASSQADQGGNEQFF. CDR3 nucleotide sequence: TGCGCCAGCAGCCAAGCGGATCAAGGAGGCAATGAGCAGTTCTTC.

V and J are TRBV11-2 and TRBJ2-1, with TRBD2 matching over 16 bases. Unmatched junction bases numbered 1, after V lost 3 bases and J lost 2 bases. CDR1 and CDR2 from the germline V gene are SGHAT and FQNNGV. The CDR3 length is 17 residues. CDR3 DNA sequence: TGTGCCAGCAGCTTCGGGACTAGCGGGGGGGCCTACAATGAGCAGTTCTTC. It codes for CASSFGTSGGAYNEQFF. The full variable domain, in which reference TRBV11-2 and TRBJ2-1 provide the parts outside the CDR3, is EAGVAQSPRYKIIEKRQSVAFWCNPISGHATLYWYQQILGQGPKLLIQFQNNGVVDDSQLPKDRFSAERLKGVDSTLKIQPAKLEDSAVYLCASSFGTSGGAYNEQFFGPGTRLTVL.

CDR3 in amino acids: CASSVEPLVGSSGNTIYF. The CDR3 DNA sequence: TGTGCCAGCAGCGTAGAGCCGTTGGTCGGGAGCTCTGGAAACACCATATATTTT. The chain uses TRBV9 and TRBJ1-3; D is ambiguous. CDR1 SGDLS and CDR2 YYNGEE come from the germline V gene. This CDR3 region has 18 residues. V was pared by 0 bases and J by 0 bases, with 16 bases between.

V gene TRBV4-1 combines with J gene TRBJ1-4, with D hard to call. Germline CDR1 and CDR2: MGHRA and YSYEKL. The V gene lost 0 bases and the J gene lost 4 bases, with 12 bases spanning the gap. This CDR3 is 16 amino acids long. CDR3 residues: CASSQDLPSLNEKLFF. CDR3 bases: TGCGCCAGCAGCCAAGATCTACCCAGCCTTAATGAAAAACTGTTTTTT.

The chain couples TRBV6-1 to TRBJ2-7; TRBD1 aligns across 9 bases. Germline V CDR1 and CDR2: MNHNS, SASEGT. The CDR3 runs 16 residues. V trimming: 4 bases; J trimming: 1 base; junction bases outside the gene matches: 8. The CDR3 protein is CASSVLSGQGSYEQYV. In nucleotides, the CDR3 is TGTGCCAGCAGTGTCCTGTCGGGACAGGGTTCCTACGAGCAGTACGTC.

The chain employs TRBV3-1 (or the pseudogene TRBV3-2) and TRBJ2-1; no firm D call. The CDR3 sequence is 12 residues long. Germline CDR1 reads LGHDT; CDR2 reads YNNKEL (reference sequence). V was clipped by 5 bases and J by 9 bases, with 11 bases between them. CDR3 coding DNA: TGTGCCAGCAGCGCCCGACTGGGTGAGCAGTTCTTC. Protein: CASSARLGEQFF.

CDR3 loop: CASSLDRSDNYGYTF. The CDR3 DNA reads TGTGCCAGCAGCCTCGACAGGTCGGACAACTATGGCTACACCTTC. V and J are TRBV7-2 and TRBJ1-2; weak D call: TRBD1 (6 bases). V was clipped by 5 bases and J by 2 bases, with 15 bases between them. The CDR3 spans 15 residues. CDR1 SGHTA and CDR2 FQGNSA come from the germline V gene.

This chain uses TRBV4-1 with TRBJ1-2; D is uncertain. Germline V lookup: CDR1 MGHRA, CDR2 YSYEKL. V dropped 0 bases and J dropped 8 bases, with 22 bases sitting between them. The length of the CDR3 is 17 residues. CDR3 residues: CASSQEDLAQVYAGYTF. CDR3 DNA sequence: TGCGCCAGCAGCCAAGAGGATTTAGCCCAGGTTTATGCGGGCTACACCTTC.

The chain carries TRBV4-1 and TRBJ2-5; D call uncertain. Germline lookup yields CDR1 MGHRA and CDR2 YSYEKL. V shed 1 base and J shed 4 bases, with 4 bases lying between them. This CDR3 is built from 12 residues. The CDR3 bases are TGCGCCAGCAGCCAAGCTACAGAGACCCAGTACTTC. This encodes CASSQATETQYF.

The V call is TRBV6-5, the J call TRBJ2-7; TRBD1 matches at 10 bases. Germline values: CDR1 MNHEY, CDR2 SVGAGI. CDR3 length equals 13 residues. V shed 8 bases and J 7 bases; nucleotides not matched to a gene: 8. Written as DNA, the CDR3 is TGTGCCAGCGGGAGGACAGGGGGGAGAGAGCAGTACTTC. Translation gives CASGRTGGREQYF.

The J gene is TRBJ2-1, the V gene TRBV30; 9 bases are shared with TRBD1. The length of the CDR3 is 14 residues. J lost 6 bases, V lost 2 bases, and 5 bases had no gene match. CDR1 and CDR2 (germline): GTSNPN, SVGIG (reference sequence). CDR3 sequence: CAWSLGQGSNEQFF. The CDR3 nucleotides read TGTGCCTGGAGTCTTGGACAGGGGTCCAATGAGCAGTTCTTC.

The J gene is TRBJ1-1, the V gene TRBV11-2; D gene uncertain. Germline CDR1 and CDR2: SGHAT and FQNNGV. V was clipped by 5 bases and J by 6 bases, with 19 bases between them. The CDR3 totals 15 residues. CDR3: CASSPSNSGVAEAFF. Here the CDR3 DNA reads TGTGCCAGCAGCCCGTCTAATTCCGGGGTGGCTGAAGCTTTCTTT.

The chain combines TRBV7-9 with TRBJ2-3; a weak D match, TRBD2 (6 bases). CDR3 length: 16 amino acids. CDR1 and CDR2 (germline): SEHNR, FQNEAQ (reference sequence). V was shortened by 1 base and J by 2 bases, with 13 bases between the two germline ends. The CDR3, as DNA: TGTGCCAGCAGCTTAGGGGGGGTAGACGCCACAGATACGCAGTATTTT. Protein: CASSLGGVDATDTQYF.

This clone appeared once. The V call is TRBV27, the J call TRBJ1-4; 8 nucleotides line up with TRBD1. Germline values: CDR1 MNHEY, CDR2 SMNVEV (reference sequence). Trimming removed 5 bases from V and 3 bases from J; junction bases left unmatched: 11. This CDR3 comprises 17 residues. CDR3 nucleotides: TGTGCCAGCAGTGAAGATCACCTGACAGGGGCTAATGAAAAACTGTTTTTT. It specifies CASSEDHLTGANEKLFF.

V and J are TRBV27 and TRBJ2-7, with D possibly being TRBD1 (5 bases). Trimming removed 2 bases from V and 4 bases from J, with 12 bases in between. In germline, CDR1 is MNHEY, CDR2 SMNVEV (reference sequence). The CDR3 consists of 14 residues. CDR3 nucleotide sequence: TGTGCCAGCAGTTTAAAAGGGGTCGGGTACGAGCAGTACTTC. It yields the protein CASSLKGVGYEQYF.

The chain recombines TRBV11-2 with TRBJ1-6; weak D call: TRBD1 (5 bases). The germline gives CDR1 SGHAT, CDR2 FQNNGV. V gave up 5 bases and J gave up 8 bases, with 19 bases separating them. CDR3 length equals 16 residues. The CDR3 loop is CASSHLAGGSDSPLHF. In nucleotides, the CDR3 is TGTGCCAGCAGCCACCTAGCTGGGGGGAGTGATTCACCCCTCCACTTT.

The chain employs TRBV7-2 and TRBJ2-5; 7 bases are shared with TRBD1. This CDR3 is built from 15 residues. The V gene's germline CDR1 is SGHTA and CDR2 FQGNSA. The V segment lost 2 bases and the J segment 1 base; nucleotides outside the gene matches: 4. The CDR3 region is CASSLQAGGQETQYF. CDR3 nucleotides: TGTGCCAGCAGCTTACAAGCAGGGGGCCAAGAGACCCAGTACTTC.

This sequence joins TRBV7-6 and TRBJ2-3, with D hard to call. Trimming shortened V by 1 base and J by 0 bases, and 11 bases separated the two germline ends. Germline CDR1 is SGHVS and CDR2 is FNYEAQ. There are 16 residues in the CDR3. This chain's CDR3 is CASSLVPDHSTDTQYF. In DNA form, the CDR3 reads TGTGCCAGCAGCTTAGTACCCGATCATAGCACAGATACGCAGTATTTT. Based on the CDR3 plus reference TRBV7-6 and TRBJ2-3, the full variable domain is GAGVSQSPRYKVTKRGQDVALRCDPISGHVSLYWYRQALGQGPEFLTYFNYEAQQDKSGLPNDRFSAERPEGSISTLTIQRTEQRDSAMYRCASSLVPDHSTDTQYFGPGTRLTVL.